This T cell receptor beta chain was sequenced during a study of type 1 regulatory T cells. Study information: T-allo10 is a Tr1-enriched, alloantigen-specific CD4 T cell product made in vitro.

This clonotype was counted a few times. The antigen is not known. Trimming left V 8 bases short and J 7 bases short, with 20 bases between. The CDR3 totals 14 residues. Findings of the study overall: Tr1 cells had a more restricted TCR repertoire than non-Tr1 cells.

In TCRdb, the reads were re-called with MiXCR into one record per CDR3 protein. The data show under 85,000 distinct CDR3 sequences, roughly 50% seen once. Sequenced sample: cultured non-Tr1 T cells, either the whole culture or a sorted T cell fraction (not recorded which). The V call is TRBV12-3 or TRBV12-4, the J call TRBJ1-1; D may be TRBD1 (5 bases). The clonotype was recovered from a human donor in good health. The CDR3 region is CASGGTGTIFEAFF. The DNA for the CDR3 is TGTGCCAGCGGTGGCACAGGCACGATTTTTGAAGCTTTCTTT.